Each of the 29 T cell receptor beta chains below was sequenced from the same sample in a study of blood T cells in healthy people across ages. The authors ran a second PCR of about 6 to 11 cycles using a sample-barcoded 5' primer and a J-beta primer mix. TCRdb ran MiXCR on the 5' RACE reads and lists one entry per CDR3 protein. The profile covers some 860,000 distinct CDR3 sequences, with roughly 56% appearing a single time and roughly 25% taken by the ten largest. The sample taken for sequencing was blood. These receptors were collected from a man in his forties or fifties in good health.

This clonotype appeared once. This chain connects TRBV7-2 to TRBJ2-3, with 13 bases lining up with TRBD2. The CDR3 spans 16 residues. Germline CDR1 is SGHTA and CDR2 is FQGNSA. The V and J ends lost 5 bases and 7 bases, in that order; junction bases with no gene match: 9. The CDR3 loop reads CASSPGLAGIVNTQYF. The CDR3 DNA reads TGTGCCAGCAGCCCGGGACTAGCGGGGATTGTTAATACGCAGTATTTT.

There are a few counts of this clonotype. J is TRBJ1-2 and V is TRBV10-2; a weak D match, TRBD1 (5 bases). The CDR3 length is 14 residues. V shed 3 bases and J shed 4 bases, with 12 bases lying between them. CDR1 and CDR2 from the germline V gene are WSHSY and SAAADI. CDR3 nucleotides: TGCGCCAGCAGTGATGACGGGACTTTCTATGGCTACACCTTC. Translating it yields CASSDDGTFYGYTF.

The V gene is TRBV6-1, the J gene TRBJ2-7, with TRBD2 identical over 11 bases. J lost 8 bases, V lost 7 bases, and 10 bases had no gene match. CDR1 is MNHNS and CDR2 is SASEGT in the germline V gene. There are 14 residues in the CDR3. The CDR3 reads CASITSGRGIKQYF. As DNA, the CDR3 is TGTGCCAGCATTACTAGCGGGAGAGGCATTAAGCAGTACTTC.

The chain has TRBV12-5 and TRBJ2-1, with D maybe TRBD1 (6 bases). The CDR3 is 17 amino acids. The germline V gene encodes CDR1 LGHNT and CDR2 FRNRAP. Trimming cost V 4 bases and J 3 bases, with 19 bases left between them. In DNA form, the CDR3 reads TGTGCTAGTGGTTCCGACAGAATGACAGGATACTACAATGAGCAGTTCTTC. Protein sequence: CASGSDRMTGYYNEQFF.

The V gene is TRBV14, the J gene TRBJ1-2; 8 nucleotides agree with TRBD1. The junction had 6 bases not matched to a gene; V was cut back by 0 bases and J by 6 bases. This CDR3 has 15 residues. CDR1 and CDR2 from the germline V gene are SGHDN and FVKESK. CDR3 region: CASSQDLRQGNGYTF. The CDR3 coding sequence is TGTGCCAGCAGCCAAGACCTACGACAGGGGAATGGCTACACCTTC.

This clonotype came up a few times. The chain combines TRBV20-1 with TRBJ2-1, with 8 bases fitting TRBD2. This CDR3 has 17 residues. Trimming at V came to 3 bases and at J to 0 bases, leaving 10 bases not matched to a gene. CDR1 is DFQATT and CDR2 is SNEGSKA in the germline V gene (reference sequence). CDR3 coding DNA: TGCAGTGCTAGCGCCCTTGGGGGACTAGTCTCCTACAATGAGCAGTTCTTC. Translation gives CSASALGGLVSYNEQFF.

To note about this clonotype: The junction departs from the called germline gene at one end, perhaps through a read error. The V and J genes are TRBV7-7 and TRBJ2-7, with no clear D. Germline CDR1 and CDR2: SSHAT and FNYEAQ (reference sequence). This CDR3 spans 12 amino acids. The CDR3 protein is CASSPIYVEQYF. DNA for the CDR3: TGTGCTAGCAGCCCGATATATGTCGAGCAGTACTTC.

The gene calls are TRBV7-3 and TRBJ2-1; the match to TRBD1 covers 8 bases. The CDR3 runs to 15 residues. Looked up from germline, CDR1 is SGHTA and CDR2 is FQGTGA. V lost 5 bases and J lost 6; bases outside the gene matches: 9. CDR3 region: CASSPNRGAVNEQFF. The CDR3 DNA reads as TGTGCCAGCAGCCCCAACAGGGGGGCGGTCAATGAGCAGTTCTTC.

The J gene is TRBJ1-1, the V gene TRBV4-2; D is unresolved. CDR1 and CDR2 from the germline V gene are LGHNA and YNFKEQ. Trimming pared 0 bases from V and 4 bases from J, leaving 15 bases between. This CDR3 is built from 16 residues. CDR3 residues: CASSQDPEPHSTEAFF. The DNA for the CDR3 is TGTGCCAGCAGCCAAGACCCGGAACCCCATAGCACTGAAGCTTTCTTT.

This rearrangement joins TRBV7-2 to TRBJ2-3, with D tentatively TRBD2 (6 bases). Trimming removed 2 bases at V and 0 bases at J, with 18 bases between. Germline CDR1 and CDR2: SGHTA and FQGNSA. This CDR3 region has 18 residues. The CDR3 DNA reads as TGTGCCAGCAGCTTACGCGGGAACCAACTCAGGAGCACAGATACGCAGTATTTT. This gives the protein CASSLRGNQLRSTDTQYF. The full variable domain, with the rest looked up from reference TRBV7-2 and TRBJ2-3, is GAGVSQSPSNKVTEKGKDVELRCDPISGHTALYWYRQSLGQGLEFLIYFQGNSAPDKSGLPSDRFSAERTGGSVSTLTIQRTQQEDSAVYLCASSLRGNQLRSTDTQYFGPGTRLTVL.

This chain's CDR3 is CSVGSTNEKLFF. The CDR3 DNA follows: TGCAGCGTTGGTTCAACTAATGAAAAACTGTTTTTT. V and J are TRBV29-1 and TRBJ1-4; D not certain. V was pared by 4 bases and J by 0 bases, with 3 bases between. Germline CDR1 reads SQVTM; CDR2 reads ANQGSEA. CDR3 length: 12 amino acids.

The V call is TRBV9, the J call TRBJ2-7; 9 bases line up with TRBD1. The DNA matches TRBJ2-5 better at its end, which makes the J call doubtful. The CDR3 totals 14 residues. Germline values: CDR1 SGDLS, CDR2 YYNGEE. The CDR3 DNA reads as TGTGCCACCCCTCGACAGGGGGGGTTGGAGACCCAGTACTTC. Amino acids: CATPRQGGLETQYF.

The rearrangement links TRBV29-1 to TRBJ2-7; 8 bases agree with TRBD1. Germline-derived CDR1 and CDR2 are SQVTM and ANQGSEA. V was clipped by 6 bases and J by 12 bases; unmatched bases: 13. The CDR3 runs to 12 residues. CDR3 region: CSVETGTGLTYF. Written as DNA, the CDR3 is TGCAGCGTGGAAACCGGGACAGGTTTAACGTACTTC.

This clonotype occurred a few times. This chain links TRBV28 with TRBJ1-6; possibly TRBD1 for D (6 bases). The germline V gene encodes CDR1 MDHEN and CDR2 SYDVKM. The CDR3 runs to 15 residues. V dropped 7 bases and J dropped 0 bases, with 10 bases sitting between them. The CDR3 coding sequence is TGTGCCAGCAACGTAGGGGGCTCCTATAATTCACCCCTCCACTTT. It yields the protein CASNVGGSYNSPLHF.

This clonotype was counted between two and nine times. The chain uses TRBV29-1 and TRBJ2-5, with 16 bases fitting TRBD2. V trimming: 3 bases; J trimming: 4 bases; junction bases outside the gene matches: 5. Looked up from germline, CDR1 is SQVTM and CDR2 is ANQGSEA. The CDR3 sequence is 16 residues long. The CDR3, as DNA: TGCAGCGTTGATGGGACTAGCGGGAGGGCCGCAGAGACCCAGTACTTC. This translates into CSVDGTSGRAAETQYF.

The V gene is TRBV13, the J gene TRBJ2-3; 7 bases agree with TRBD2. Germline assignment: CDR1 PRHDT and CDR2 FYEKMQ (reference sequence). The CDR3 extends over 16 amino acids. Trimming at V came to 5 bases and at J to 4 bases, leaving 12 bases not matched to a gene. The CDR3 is CASSNRAGEVADTQYF. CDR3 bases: TGTGCCAGCAGCAACCGGGCGGGAGAGGTTGCAGATACGCAGTATTTT.

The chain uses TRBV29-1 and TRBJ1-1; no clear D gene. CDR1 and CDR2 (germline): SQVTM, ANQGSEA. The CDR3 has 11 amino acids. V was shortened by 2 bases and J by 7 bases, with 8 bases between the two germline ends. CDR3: CSVEWVGEAFF. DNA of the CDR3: TGCAGCGTTGAATGGGTTGGTGAAGCTTTCTTT.

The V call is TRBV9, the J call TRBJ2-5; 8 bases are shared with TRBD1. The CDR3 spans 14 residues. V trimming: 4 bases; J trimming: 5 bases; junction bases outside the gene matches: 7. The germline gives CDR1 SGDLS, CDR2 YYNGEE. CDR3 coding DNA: TGTGCCAGCAGCCCCGGACAGGGATGGGAGACCCAGTACTTC. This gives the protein CASSPGQGWETQYF.

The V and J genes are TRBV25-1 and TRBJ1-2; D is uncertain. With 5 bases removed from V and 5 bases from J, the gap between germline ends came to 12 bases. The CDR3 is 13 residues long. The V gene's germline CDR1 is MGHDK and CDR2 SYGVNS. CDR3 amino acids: CASSPKLRYGYTF. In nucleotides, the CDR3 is TGTGCCAGCAGTCCTAAATTGCGTTATGGCTACACCTTC.

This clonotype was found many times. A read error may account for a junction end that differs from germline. For the CDR3, the DNA is TGTGCCTGGAGTCCACCGGGACTAGGCCAAGGGACCCAGTACTTC. This translates into CAWSPPGLGQGTQYF. The chain joins TRBV30 to TRBJ2-5; 8 bases agree with TRBD2. The V gene's germline CDR1 is GTSNPN and CDR2 SVGIG (reference sequence). The CDR3 loop spans 15 amino acids.

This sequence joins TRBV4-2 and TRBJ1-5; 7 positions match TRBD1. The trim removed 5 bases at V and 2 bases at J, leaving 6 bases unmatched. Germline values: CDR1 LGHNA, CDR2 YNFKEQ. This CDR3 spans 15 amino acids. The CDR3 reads CASSLQGFGNQPQHF. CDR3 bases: TGTGCCAGCAGCTTACAGGGGTTTGGCAATCAGCCCCAGCATTTT.

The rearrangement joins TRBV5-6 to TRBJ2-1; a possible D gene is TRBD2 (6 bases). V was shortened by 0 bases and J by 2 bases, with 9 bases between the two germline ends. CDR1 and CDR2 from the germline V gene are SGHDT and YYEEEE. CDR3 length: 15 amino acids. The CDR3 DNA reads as TGTGCCAGCAGCTTGGGACTAGGGGCCTACAATGAGCAGTTCTTC. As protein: CASSLGLGAYNEQFF. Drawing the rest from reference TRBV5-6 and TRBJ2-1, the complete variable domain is DAGVTQSPTHLIKTRGQQVTLRCSPKSGHDTVSWYQQALGQGPQFIFQYYEEEERQRGNFPDRFSGHQFPNYSSELNVNALLLGDSALYLCASSLGLGAYNEQFFGPGTRLTVL.

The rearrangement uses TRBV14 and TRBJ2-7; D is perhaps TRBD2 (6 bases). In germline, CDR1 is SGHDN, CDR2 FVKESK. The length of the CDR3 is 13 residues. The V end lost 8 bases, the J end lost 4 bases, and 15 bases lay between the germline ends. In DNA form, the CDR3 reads TGTGCCAGCCGACCCGGGGGTAGGTACGAGCAGTACTTC. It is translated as CASRPGGRYEQYF.

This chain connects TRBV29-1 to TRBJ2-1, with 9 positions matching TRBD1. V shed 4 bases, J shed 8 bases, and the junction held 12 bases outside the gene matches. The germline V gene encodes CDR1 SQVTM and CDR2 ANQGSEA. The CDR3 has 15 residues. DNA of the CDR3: TGCAGCGTTGTTGAGACAGGGGGTTTATACGATGAGCAGTTCTTC. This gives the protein CSVVETGGLYDEQFF.

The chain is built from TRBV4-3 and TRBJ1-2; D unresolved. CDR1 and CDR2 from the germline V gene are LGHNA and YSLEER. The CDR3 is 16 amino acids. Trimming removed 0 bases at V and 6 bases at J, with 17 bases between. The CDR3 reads CASSQDKRAAPDGYTF. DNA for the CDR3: TGCGCCAGCAGCCAAGATAAACGGGCAGCCCCGGATGGCTACACCTTC.

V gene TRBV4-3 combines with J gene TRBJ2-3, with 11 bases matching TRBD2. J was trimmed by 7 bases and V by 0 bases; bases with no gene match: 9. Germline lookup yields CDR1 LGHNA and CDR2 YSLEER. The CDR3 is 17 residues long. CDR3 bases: TGCGCCAGCAGCCAAGATCTTCGTAGCGGGAGGGTAAATACGCAGTATTTT. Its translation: CASSQDLRSGRVNTQYF.

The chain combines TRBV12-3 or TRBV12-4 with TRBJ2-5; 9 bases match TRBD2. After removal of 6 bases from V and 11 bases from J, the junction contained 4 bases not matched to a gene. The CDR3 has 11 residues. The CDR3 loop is CASSVAGEQYF. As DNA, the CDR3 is TGTGCCAGCAGCGTAGCGGGGGAGCAGTACTTC.

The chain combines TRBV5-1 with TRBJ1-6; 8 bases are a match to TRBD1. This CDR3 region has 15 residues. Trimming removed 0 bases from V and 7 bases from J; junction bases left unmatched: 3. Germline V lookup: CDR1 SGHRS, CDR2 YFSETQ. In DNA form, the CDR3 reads TGCGCCAGCAGCTTGGGACAGGGGAGGAATTCACCCCTCCACTTT. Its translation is CASSLGQGRNSPLHF. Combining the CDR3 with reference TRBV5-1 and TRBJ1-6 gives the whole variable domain KAGVTQTPRYLIKTRGQQVTLSCSPISGHRSVSWYQQTPGQGLQFLFEYFSETQRNKGNFPGRFSGRQFSNSRSEMNVSTLELGDSALYLCASSLGQGRNSPLHFGNGTRLTVT.

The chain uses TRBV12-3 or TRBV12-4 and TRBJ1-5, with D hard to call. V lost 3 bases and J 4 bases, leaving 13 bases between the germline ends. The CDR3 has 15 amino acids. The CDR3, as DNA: TGTGCCAGCAGTTTCAGCGCCGAACTGAATCAGCCCCAGCATTTT. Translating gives CASSFSAELNQPQHF.